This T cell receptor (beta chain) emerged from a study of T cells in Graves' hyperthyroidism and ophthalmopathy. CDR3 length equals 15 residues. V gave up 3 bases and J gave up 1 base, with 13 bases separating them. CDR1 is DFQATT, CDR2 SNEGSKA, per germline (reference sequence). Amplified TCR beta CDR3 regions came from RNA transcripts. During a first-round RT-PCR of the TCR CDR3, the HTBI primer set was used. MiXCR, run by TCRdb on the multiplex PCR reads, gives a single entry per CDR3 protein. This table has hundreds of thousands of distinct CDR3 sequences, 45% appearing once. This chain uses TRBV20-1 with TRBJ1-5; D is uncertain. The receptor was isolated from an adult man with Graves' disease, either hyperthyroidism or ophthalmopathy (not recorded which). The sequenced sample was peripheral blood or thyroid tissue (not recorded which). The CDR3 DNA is TGCAGTGCTAGGAGTGGACGTTCAAGCAATCAGCCCCAGCATTTT. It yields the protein CSARSGRSSNQPQHF.